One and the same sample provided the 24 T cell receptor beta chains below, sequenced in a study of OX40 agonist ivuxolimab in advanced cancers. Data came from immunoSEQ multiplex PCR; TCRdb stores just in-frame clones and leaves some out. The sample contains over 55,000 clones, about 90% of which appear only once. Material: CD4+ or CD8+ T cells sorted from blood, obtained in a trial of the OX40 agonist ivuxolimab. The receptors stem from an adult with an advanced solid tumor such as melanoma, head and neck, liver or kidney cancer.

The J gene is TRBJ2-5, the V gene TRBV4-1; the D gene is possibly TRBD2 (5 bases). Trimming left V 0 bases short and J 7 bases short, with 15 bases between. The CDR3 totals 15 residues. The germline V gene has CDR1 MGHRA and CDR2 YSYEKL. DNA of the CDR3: TGCGCCAGCAGCCAAGATGCGGGTTTGGGAAGGACCCAGTACTTC. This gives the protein CASSQDAGLGRTQYF.

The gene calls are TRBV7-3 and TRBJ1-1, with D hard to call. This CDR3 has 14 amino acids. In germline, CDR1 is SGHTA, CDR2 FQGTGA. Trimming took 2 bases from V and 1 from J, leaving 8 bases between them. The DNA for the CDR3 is TGTGCCAGCAGCTTATCATCGGCGAACACTGAAGCTTTCTTT. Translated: CASSLSSANTEAFF.

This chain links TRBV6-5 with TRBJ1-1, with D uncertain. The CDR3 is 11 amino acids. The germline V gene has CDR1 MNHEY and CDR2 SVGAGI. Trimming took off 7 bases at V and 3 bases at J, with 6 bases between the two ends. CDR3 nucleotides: TGTGCCAGCATTCATCACACTGAAGCTTTCTTT. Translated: CASIHHTEAFF.

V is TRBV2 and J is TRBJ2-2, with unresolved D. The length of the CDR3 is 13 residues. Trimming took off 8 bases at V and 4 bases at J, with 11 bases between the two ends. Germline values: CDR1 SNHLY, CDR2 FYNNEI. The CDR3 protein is CASAKLATGELFF. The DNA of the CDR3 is TGTGCCAGCGCGAAGTTAGCCACCGGGGAGCTGTTTTTT.

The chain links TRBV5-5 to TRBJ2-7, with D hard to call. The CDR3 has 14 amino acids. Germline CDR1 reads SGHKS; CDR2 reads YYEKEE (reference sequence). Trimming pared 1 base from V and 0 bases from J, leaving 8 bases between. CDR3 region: CASSLRAVSYEQYF. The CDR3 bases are TGTGCCAGCAGCTTGCGTGCGGTCTCCTACGAGCAGTACTTC.

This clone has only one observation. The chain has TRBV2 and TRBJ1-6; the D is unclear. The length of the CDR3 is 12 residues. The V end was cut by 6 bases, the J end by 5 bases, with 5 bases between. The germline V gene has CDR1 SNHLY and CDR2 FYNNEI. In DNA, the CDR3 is TGTGCCAGCAGCGGAGATAATTCACCCCTCCACTTT. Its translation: CASSGDNSPLHF.

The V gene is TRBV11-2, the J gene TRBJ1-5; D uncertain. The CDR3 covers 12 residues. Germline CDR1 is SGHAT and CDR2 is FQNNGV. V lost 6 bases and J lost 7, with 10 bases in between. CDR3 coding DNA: TGTGCCAGCAGTCTCTTGGGGCAGCCCCAGCATTTT. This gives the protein CASSLLGQPQHF.

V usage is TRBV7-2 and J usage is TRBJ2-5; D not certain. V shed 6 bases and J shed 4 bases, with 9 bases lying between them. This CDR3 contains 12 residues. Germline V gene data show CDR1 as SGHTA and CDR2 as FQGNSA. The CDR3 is CASSPLGETQYF. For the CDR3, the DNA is TGTGCCAGCAGTCCGTTAGGAGAGACCCAGTACTTC.

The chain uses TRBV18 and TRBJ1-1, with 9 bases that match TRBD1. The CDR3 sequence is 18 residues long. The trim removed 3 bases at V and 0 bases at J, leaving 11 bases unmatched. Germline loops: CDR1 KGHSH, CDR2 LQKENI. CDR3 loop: CASSPFDRGGTMNTEAFF. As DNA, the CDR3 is TGTGCCAGCTCACCCTTCGACAGGGGGGGAACTATGAACACTGAAGCTTTCTTT.

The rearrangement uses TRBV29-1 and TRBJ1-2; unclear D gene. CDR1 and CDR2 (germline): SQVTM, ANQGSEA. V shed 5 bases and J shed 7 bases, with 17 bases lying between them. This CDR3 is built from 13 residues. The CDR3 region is CSVLVDTGGGYTF. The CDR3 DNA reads TGCAGCGTTTTAGTCGACACGGGTGGTGGCTACACCTTC.

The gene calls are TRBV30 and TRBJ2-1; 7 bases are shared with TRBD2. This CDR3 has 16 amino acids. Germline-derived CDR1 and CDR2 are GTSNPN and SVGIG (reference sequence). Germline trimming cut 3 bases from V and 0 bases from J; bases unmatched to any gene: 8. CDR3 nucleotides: TGTGCCTGGAGAGCTAGCGGAGGGAGCTCCTACAATGAGCAGTTCTTC. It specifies CAWRASGGSSYNEQFF.

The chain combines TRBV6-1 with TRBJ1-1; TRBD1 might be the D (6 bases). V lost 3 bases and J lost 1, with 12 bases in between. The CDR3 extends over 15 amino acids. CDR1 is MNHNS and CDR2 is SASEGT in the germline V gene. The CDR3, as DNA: TGTGCCAGCAGTGATGGGGGCAGGGCGAACACTGAAGCTTTCTTT. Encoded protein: CASSDGGRANTEAFF.

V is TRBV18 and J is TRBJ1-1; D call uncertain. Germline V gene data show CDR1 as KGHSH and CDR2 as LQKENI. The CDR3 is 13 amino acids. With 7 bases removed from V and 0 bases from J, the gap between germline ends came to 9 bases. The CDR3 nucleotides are TGTGCCAGCTTGCGTGGAATGAACACTGAAGCTTTCTTT. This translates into CASLRGMNTEAFF.

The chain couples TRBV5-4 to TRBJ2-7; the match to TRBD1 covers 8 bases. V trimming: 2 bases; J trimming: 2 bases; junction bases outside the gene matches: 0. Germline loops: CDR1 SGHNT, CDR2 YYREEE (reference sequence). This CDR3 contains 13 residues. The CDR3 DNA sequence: TGTGCCAGCAGCTTACAGGGGGCCTACGAGCAGTACTTC. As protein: CASSLQGAYEQYF. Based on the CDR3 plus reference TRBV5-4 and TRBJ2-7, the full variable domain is ETGVTQSPTHLIKTRGQQVTLRCSSQSGHNTVSWYQQALGQGPQFIFQYYREEENGRGNFPPRFSGLQFPNYSSELNVNALELDDSALYLCASSLQGAYEQYFGPGTRLTVT.

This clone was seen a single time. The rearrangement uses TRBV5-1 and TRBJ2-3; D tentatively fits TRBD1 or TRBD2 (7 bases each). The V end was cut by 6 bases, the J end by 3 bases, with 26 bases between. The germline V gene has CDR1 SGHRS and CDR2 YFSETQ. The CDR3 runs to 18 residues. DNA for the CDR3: TGCGCCAGCAACACCGCAGGAACAGGGGAGGGAGGGACAGATACGCAGTATTTT. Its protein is CASNTAGTGEGGTDTQYF.

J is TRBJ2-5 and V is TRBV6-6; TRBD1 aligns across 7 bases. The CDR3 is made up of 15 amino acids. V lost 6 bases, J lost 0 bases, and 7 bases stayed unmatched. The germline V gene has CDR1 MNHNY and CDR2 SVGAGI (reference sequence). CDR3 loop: CASSPTGTDQETQYF. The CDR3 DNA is TGTGCCAGCAGCCCCACTGGGACAGACCAAGAGACCCAGTACTTC.

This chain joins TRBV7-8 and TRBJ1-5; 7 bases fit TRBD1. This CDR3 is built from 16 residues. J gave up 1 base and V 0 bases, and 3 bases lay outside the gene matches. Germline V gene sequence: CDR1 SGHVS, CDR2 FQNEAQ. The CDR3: CASSLAAGGSNQPQHF. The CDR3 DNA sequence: TGTGCCAGCAGCTTAGCGGCAGGGGGAAGCAATCAGCCCCAGCATTTT.

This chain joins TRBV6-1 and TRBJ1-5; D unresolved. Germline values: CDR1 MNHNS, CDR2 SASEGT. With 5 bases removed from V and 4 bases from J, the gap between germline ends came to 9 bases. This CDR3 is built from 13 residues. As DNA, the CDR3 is TGTGCCAGCAGTCCCCAGAGTAATCAGCCCCAGCATTTT. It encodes CASSPQSNQPQHF.

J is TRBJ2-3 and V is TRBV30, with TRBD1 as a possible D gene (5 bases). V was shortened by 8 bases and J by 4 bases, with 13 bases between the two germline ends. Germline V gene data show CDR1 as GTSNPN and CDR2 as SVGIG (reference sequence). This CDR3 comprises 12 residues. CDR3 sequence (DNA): TGTGCCCGGACCGAGACAGCAGATACGCAGTATTTT. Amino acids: CARTETADTQYF.

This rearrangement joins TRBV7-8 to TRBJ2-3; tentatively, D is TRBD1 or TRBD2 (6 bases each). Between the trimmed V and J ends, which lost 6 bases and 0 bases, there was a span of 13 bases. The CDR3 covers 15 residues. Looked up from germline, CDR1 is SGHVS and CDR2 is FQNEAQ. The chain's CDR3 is CASRKGGFSTDTQYF. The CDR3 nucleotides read TGTGCCAGCAGGAAAGGGGGGTTTAGCACAGATACGCAGTATTTT.

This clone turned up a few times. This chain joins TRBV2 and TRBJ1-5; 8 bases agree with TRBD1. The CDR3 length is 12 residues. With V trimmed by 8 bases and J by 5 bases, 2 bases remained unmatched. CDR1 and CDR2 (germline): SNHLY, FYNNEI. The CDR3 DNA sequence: TGTGCCAGCCCAGGGGGCGATCAGCCCCAGCATTTT. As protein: CASPGGDQPQHF.

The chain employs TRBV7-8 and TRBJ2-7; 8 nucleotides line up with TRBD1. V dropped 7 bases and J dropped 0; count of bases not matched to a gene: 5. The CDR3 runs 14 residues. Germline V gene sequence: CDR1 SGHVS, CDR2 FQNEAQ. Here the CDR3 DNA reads TGTGCCAGCACCAGACAGGGGATCTCCTACGAGCAGTACTTC. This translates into CASTRQGISYEQYF.

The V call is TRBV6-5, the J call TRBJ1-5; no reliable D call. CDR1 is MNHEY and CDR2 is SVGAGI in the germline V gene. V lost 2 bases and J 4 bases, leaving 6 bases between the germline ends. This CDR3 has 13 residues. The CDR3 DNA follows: TGTGCCAGCAGTTACGCGGGTAATCAGCCCCAGCATTTT. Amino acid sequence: CASSYAGNQPQHF.

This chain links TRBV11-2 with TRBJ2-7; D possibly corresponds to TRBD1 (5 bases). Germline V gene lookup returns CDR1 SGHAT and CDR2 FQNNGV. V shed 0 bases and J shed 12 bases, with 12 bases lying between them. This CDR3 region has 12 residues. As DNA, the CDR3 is TGTGCCAGCAGCTTAGATGAAGCAGGGCTGTACTTC. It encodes CASSLDEAGLYF.